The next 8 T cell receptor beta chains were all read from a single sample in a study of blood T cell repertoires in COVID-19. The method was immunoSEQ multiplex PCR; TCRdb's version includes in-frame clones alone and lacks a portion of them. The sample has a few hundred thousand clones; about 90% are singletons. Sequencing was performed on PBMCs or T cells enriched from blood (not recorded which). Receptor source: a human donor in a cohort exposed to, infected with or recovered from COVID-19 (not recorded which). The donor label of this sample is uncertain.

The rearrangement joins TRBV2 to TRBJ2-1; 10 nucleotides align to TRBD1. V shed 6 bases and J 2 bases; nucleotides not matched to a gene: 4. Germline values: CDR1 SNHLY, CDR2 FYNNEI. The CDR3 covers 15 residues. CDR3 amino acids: CASRTDRGTYNEQFF. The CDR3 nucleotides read TGTGCCAGCAGGACGGACAGGGGGACCTACAATGAGCAGTTCTTC.

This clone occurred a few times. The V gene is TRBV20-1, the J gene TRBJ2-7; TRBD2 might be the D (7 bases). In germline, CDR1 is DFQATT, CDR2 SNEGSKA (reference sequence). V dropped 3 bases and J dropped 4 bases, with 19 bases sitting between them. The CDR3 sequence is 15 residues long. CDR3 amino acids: CSASSPKGGGYEQYF. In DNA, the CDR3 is TGCAGTGCTAGTTCCCCCAAAGGGGGAGGGTACGAGCAGTACTTC.

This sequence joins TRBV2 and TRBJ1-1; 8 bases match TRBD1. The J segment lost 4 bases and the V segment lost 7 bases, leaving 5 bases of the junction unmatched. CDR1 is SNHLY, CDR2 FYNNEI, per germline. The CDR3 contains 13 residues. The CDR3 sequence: CASKQGGGTEAFF. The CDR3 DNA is TGTGCCAGCAAACAGGGGGGGGGCACTGAAGCTTTCTTT.

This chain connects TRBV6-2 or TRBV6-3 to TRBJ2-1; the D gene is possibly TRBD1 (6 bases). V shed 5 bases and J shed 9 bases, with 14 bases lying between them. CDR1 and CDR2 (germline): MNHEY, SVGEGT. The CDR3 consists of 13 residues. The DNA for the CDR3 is TGTGCCAGCAGTATACACAGGGATTTTGAGCAGTTCTTC. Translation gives CASSIHRDFEQFF.

The CDR3 nucleotides read TGTGCCAGCAGTGAATCCGGAGCGATGGAGCAGTACTTC. Protein product: CASSESGAMEQYF. The chain recombines TRBV6-1 with TRBJ2-7; no reliable D call. V was clipped by 2 bases and J by 7 bases, with 12 bases between them. The V gene's germline CDR1 is MNHNS and CDR2 SASEGT. This CDR3 is built from 13 residues.

The CDR3 nucleotides read TGTGCCAGCAGTTACCGCCGACAGGACACTGAAGCTTTCTTT. Its protein product is CASSYRRQDTEAFF. V and J are TRBV6-5 and TRBJ1-1; D is possibly TRBD1 (6 bases). The CDR3 length is 14 residues. Trimming left V 2 bases short and J 3 bases short, with 10 bases between. The V gene's germline CDR1 is MNHEY and CDR2 SVGAGI.

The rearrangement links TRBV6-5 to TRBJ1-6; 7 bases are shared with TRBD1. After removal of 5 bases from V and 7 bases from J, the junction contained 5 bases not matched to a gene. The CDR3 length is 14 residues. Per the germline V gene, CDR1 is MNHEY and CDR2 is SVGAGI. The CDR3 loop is CASSRGQLNSPLHF. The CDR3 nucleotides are TGTGCCAGCAGTAGGGGGCAGCTAAATTCACCCCTCCACTTT.

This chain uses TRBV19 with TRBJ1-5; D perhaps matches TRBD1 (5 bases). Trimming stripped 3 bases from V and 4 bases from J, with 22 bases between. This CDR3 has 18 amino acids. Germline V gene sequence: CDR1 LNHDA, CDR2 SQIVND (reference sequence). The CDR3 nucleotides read TGTGCCAGTAGTATTCCCCACCGGATAGGGGAGGGTAATCAGCCCCAGCATTTT. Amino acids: CASSIPHRIGEGNQPQHF.